This T cell receptor (beta chain) was sequenced for a study of control samples from healthy donors and cancer patients. TCRdb keeps only in-frame clones here, not all; method: immunoSEQ multiplex PCR. This repertoire shows about 59,000 clones, more than 90% found once; its top ten account for approximately 1.5%. About this clone itself: In the same sample, other DNA sequences code for this CDR3.

This TCR was recovered from a middle-aged man with colorectal cancer. Sequenced sample: PBMCs.

CDR3 sequence (DNA): TGCGCCAGCAGCCGACAGGGGAAAGAGACCCAGTACTTC. Amino acid sequence: CASSRQGKETQYF. The chain carries TRBV4-1 and TRBJ2-5; 8 bases are shared with TRBD1. Germline CDR1 and CDR2: MGHRA and YSYEKL. The trim removed 4 bases at V and 3 bases at J, leaving 1 base unmatched. This CDR3 has 13 residues.